These 8 T cell receptor beta chains share one sample of origin, sequenced in a study of shared clonotypes between healthy human individuals. Profiled with immunoSEQ multiplex PCR; TCRdb holds only in-frame clones, not every one. Of 950,000 to 1,300,000 clones listed, around 74% were seen once; the top ten hold 1.4%. The specimen sequenced was memory CD4+ T cells sorted from blood. Subset of the sample: CD45RA-negative fraction. The receptors originated from a man younger than 35 in good health.

CDR3 protein: CASRRGTGVEPSTEAFF. The CDR3 bases are TGTGCCAGCAGGAGGGGGACGGGGGTCGAGCCAAGCACTGAAGCTTTCTTT. This chain joins TRBV5-4 and TRBJ1-1; weak D call: TRBD1 (6 bases). The CDR3 consists of 17 residues. Germline-derived CDR1 and CDR2 are SGHNT and YYREEE (reference sequence). The V and J ends lost 5 bases and 4 bases respectively, with 24 bases between them. The full variable domain, rest sourced from reference TRBV5-4 and TRBJ1-1, is ETGVTQSPTHLIKTRGQQVTLRCSSQSGHNTVSWYQQALGQGPQFIFQYYREEENGRGNFPPRFSGLQFPNYSSELNVNALELDDSALYLCASRRGTGVEPSTEAFFGQGTRLTVV.

The J gene is TRBJ2-1, the V gene TRBV5-4, with D unresolved. The germline V gene has CDR1 SGHNT and CDR2 YYREEE (reference sequence). The CDR3 covers 14 residues. V dropped 1 base and J dropped 7 bases, with 12 bases sitting between them. The CDR3 DNA is TGTGCCAGCAGCTTGAGGCAGCTAGAAAATGAGCAGTTCTTC. It codes for CASSLRQLENEQFF.

The chain couples TRBV6-5 to TRBJ2-7; the D call may be TRBD1 or TRBD2 (6 bases each). CDR1 is MNHEY, CDR2 SVGAGI, per germline. Trimming left V 3 bases short and J 2 bases short, with 14 bases between. The CDR3 spans 15 residues. CDR3 residues: CASSYNREAPYEQYF. CDR3 sequence (DNA): TGTGCCAGCAGTTATAACAGGGAGGCCCCCTACGAGCAGTACTTC.

The J gene is TRBJ2-5, the V gene TRBV5-1; TRBD2 matches 16 bases. The CDR3 is 17 residues long. After removal of 4 bases from V and 3 bases from J, the junction contained 6 bases not matched to a gene. The germline V gene has CDR1 SGHRS and CDR2 YFSETQ. The CDR3 bases are TGCGCCAGCAGCCTAGGGACTAGCGGGAGGGACGAAGAGACCCAGTACTTC. Translating gives CASSLGTSGRDEETQYF.

The sample holds a few counts of this clone. This sequence joins TRBV5-1 and TRBJ2-3; D uncertain. The CDR3 runs to 15 residues. The germline gives CDR1 SGHRS, CDR2 YFSETQ. The germline V and J ends were trimmed by 2 bases and 2 bases, with 12 bases remaining between them. The DNA for the CDR3 is TGCGCCAGCAGCTTTGCGTTTCCAACCACAGATACGCAGTATTTT. Residues: CASSFAFPTTDTQYF. Full variable domain (outside the CDR3, taken from reference TRBV5-1 and TRBJ2-3): KAGVTQTPRYLIKTRGQQVTLSCSPISGHRSVSWYQQTPGQGLQFLFEYFSETQRNKGNFPGRFSGRQFSNSRSEMNVSTLELGDSALYLCASSFAFPTTDTQYFGPGTRLTVL.

The rearrangement links TRBV6-1 to TRBJ2-1, with TRBD2 identical over 7 bases. Germline V gene sequence: CDR1 MNHNS, CDR2 SASEGT. Trimming at V came to 6 bases and at J to 1 base, leaving 6 bases not matched to a gene. This CDR3 is built from 15 residues. In DNA form, the CDR3 reads TGTGCCAGCAGGAGGAGCGGGACGTCCTACAATGAGCAGTTCTTC. Encoded protein: CASRRSGTSYNEQFF.

This chain uses TRBV6-1 with TRBJ1-1, with 10 bases lining up with TRBD1. J was trimmed by 5 bases and V by 6 bases; bases with no gene match: 6. The V gene's germline CDR1 is MNHNS and CDR2 SASEGT. The CDR3 loop spans 14 amino acids. CDR3 DNA sequence: TGTGCCAGCAGCGCCGACAGGGGGCGAACTGAAGCTTTCTTT. As protein: CASSADRGRTEAFF.

The V gene is TRBV5-1, the J gene TRBJ2-3; 9 positions agree with TRBD2. This CDR3 is 16 amino acids long. Germline-derived CDR1 and CDR2 are SGHRS and YFSETQ. The V gene end was trimmed by 4 bases and the J gene end by 1 base; junction bases not matched to a gene: 7. CDR3 DNA: TGCGCCAGCAGCGGGATAGCGGGGGCCCGCACAGATACGCAGTATTTT. This translates into CASSGIAGARTDTQYF.